This passage covers 20 T cell receptor beta chains from one sample sequenced in a study of OX40 agonist ivuxolimab in advanced cancers. TCRdb's table, derived via immunoSEQ multiplex PCR, lists solely in-frame clones and lacks some. The profile covers roughly 55,000 clones, with roughly 80% appearing a single time and around 4.5% taken by the ten largest. Sequenced here: CD4+ or CD8+ T cells sorted from blood, sampled in a trial of the OX40 agonist ivuxolimab. Receptors originate from an adult with an advanced solid tumor such as melanoma, head and neck, liver or kidney cancer.

J is TRBJ2-1 and V is TRBV7-9, with a tentative D call TRBD1 (5 bases). The germline gives CDR1 SEHNR, CDR2 FQNEAQ (reference sequence). Trimming cost V 11 bases and J 0 bases, with 11 bases left between them. The CDR3 contains 13 residues. Written as DNA, the CDR3 is TGTGCCTCTCAGGGAACCTCCTACAATGAGCAGTTCTTC. Amino acid sequence: CASQGTSYNEQFF. The whole variable domain, filled in from reference TRBV7-9 and TRBJ2-1, reads DTGVSQNPRHKITKRGQNVTFRCDPISEHNRLYWYRQTLGQGPEFLTYFQNEAQLEKSRLLSDRFSAERPKGSFSTLEIQRTEQGDSAMYLCASQGTSYNEQFFGPGTRLTVL.

A remark on this clone: This sample includes further DNA sequences coding for the same CDR3. The rearrangement joins TRBV5-1 to TRBJ2-3; D not resolved. The V gene lost 4 bases and the J gene lost 0 bases, with 3 bases spanning the gap. CDR3 length: 12 residues. Germline V gene data show CDR1 as SGHRS and CDR2 as YFSETQ. CDR3 amino acids: CASSLSTDTQYF. CDR3 coding DNA: TGCGCCAGCAGCCTGAGCACAGATACGCAGTATTTT.

V gene TRBV28 combines with J gene TRBJ2-1; weak D call: TRBD2 (6 bases). The CDR3 has 15 residues. Germline V lookup: CDR1 MDHEN, CDR2 SYDVKM. V was cut by 2 bases and J by 6 bases, with 14 bases left in between. In nucleotides, the CDR3 is TGTGCCAGCAGTTTAAAAGGGAGGCTCAGCAATGAGCAGTTCTTC. Its translation is CASSLKGRLSNEQFF.

The chain carries TRBV19 and TRBJ2-1; perhaps TRBD1 as D (5 bases). The CDR3 is made up of 16 amino acids. V lost 6 bases to trimming and J lost 0 bases, with 15 bases between them. Germline V gene data show CDR1 as LNHDA and CDR2 as SQIVND (reference sequence). In DNA, the CDR3 is TGTGCCAGTAGGAGACAGTCACTGAGCTCCTACAATGAGCAGTTCTTC. Encoded protein: CASRRQSLSSYNEQFF.

The chain recombines TRBV7-2 with TRBJ2-7; the D gene is possibly TRBD2 (5 bases). Trimming removed 5 bases at V and 6 bases at J, with 20 bases between. The CDR3 sequence is 15 residues long. Germline lookup yields CDR1 SGHTA and CDR2 FQGNSA. The chain's CDR3 is CASSPHPLRESEQYF. The CDR3 DNA reads as TGTGCCAGCAGCCCCCACCCTCTGAGGGAATCCGAGCAGTACTTC. The variable domain in full, with the rest retrieved from reference TRBV7-2 and TRBJ2-7, is GAGVSQSPSNKVTEKGKDVELRCDPISGHTALYWYRQSLGQGLEFLIYFQGNSAPDKSGLPSDRFSAERTGGSVSTLTIQRTQQEDSAVYLCASSPHPLRESEQYFGPGTRLTVT.

V usage is TRBV19 and J usage is TRBJ2-7; TRBD2 matches at 9 bases. Germline V gene lookup returns CDR1 LNHDA and CDR2 SQIVND (reference sequence). The CDR3 runs to 17 residues. The V segment lost 2 bases and the J segment 2 bases; nucleotides outside the gene matches: 10. As DNA, the CDR3 is TGTGCCAGTAGTATACAGCTTGCGGGAGGGCAGACCTACGAGCAGTACTTC. Encoded protein: CASSIQLAGGQTYEQYF.

The chain joins TRBV11-2 to TRBJ1-2; tentatively, D is TRBD1 (5 bases). V dropped 1 base and J dropped 2 bases, with 11 bases sitting between them. This CDR3 contains 15 residues. In germline, CDR1 is SGHAT, CDR2 FQNNGV. The CDR3 is CASSLGMGTNYGYTF. As DNA, the CDR3 is TGTGCCAGCAGCTTAGGGATGGGGACGAACTATGGCTACACCTTC.

This rearrangement joins TRBV28 to TRBJ1-1; D remains ambiguous. Looked up from germline, CDR1 is MDHEN and CDR2 is SYDVKM. Trimming cost V 5 bases and J 7 bases, with 11 bases left between them. This CDR3 contains 12 residues. The CDR3 loop reads CASSLLRDEAFF. CDR3 bases: TGTGCCAGCAGTCTTCTACGGGATGAAGCTTTCTTT.

The chain joins TRBV6-1 to TRBJ2-3; D unclear. Per germline, CDR1 MNHNS and CDR2 SASEGT. The CDR3 contains 13 residues. Trimming took 10 bases from V and 1 from J, leaving 12 bases between them. CDR3 coding DNA: TGTGCCATTTGGGAAGCTGGCACAGATACGCAGTATTTT. This encodes CAIWEAGTDTQYF.

The V and J genes are TRBV7-9 and TRBJ2-7; TRBD1 or TRBD2 may be the D gene (5 bases each). The CDR3 has 14 amino acids. V was pared by 4 bases and J by 2 bases, with 12 bases between. The germline gives CDR1 SEHNR, CDR2 FQNEAQ (reference sequence). The CDR3 DNA follows: TGTGCCAGCAGCTCCTCCGGGGCCCCCTACGAGCAGTACTTC. Translating it yields CASSSSGAPYEQYF.

In its sample, this clone was seen once. This sequence joins TRBV9 and TRBJ1-1; D is ambiguous. V was clipped by 6 bases and J by 1 base, with 13 bases between them. CDR1 SGDLS and CDR2 YYNGEE come from the germline V gene. The CDR3 loop spans 14 amino acids. CDR3 protein: CASTKTSRNTEAFF. The DNA of the CDR3 is TGTGCCAGCACAAAGACAAGTCGGAACACTGAAGCTTTCTTT.

J is TRBJ2-2 and V is TRBV18, with TRBD1 identical over 7 bases. Germline CDR1 is KGHSH and CDR2 is LQKENI. Losses at the gene ends were 4 bases for V and 3 bases for J; bases not matched to a gene: 2. The CDR3 runs 14 residues. The CDR3 DNA is TGTGCCAGCTCACTCGGACAGGACACCGGGGAGCTGTTTTTT. This sequence encodes CASSLGQDTGELFF. Supplemented by reference TRBV18 and TRBJ2-2, the full variable domain reads NAGVMQNPRHLVRRRGQEARLRCSPMKGHSHVYWYRQLPEEGLKFMVYLQKENIIDESGMPKERFSAEFPKEGPSILRIQQVVRGDSAAYFCASSLGQDTGELFFGEGSRLTVL.

The chain couples TRBV30 to TRBJ1-2, with D tentatively TRBD1 (6 bases). V lost 2 bases and J lost 7, with 17 bases in between. This CDR3 is built from 14 residues. CDR1 GTSNPN and CDR2 SVGIG come from the germline V gene (reference sequence). The CDR3, as DNA: TGTGCCTGGAGTCTGCACAGGGCTTTGACTGGCTACACCTTC. Translation: CAWSLHRALTGYTF.

This chain joins TRBV27 and TRBJ1-2; possibly TRBD1 for D (5 bases). The germline CDR1 and CDR2 sequences are MNHEY and SMNVEV (reference sequence). The V gene lost 6 bases and the J gene lost 2 bases, with 13 bases spanning the gap. This CDR3 contains 14 residues. CDR3 loop: CASRPGTTNYGYTF. The CDR3 DNA follows: TGTGCCAGCAGGCCCGGGACGACGAACTATGGCTACACCTTC.

This clone was seen only once. The V gene is TRBV29-1, the J gene TRBJ1-1; 11 nucleotides line up with TRBD1. This CDR3 has 15 residues. V trimming: 6 bases; J trimming: 0 bases; junction bases outside the gene matches: 6. CDR1 is SQVTM, CDR2 ANQGSEA, per germline. The CDR3 loop is CSVTGTGGMNTEAFF. CDR3 DNA: TGCAGCGTGACCGGGACAGGGGGAATGAACACTGAAGCTTTCTTT.

The chain employs TRBV6-6 and TRBJ2-7, with D possibly matching TRBD1 (6 bases). CDR3 length: 15 amino acids. In germline, CDR1 is MNHNY, CDR2 SVGAGI (reference sequence). Trimming left V 2 bases short and J 4 bases short, with 15 bases between. Written as DNA, the CDR3 is TGTGCCAGCAGTTACGGGGGCCAGGGGTTGTACGAGCAGTACTTC. This codes for CASSYGGQGLYEQYF.

The chain carries TRBV4-2 and TRBJ1-1; the match to TRBD1 covers 7 bases. The ends lost 4 bases at V and 1 base at J; junction bases unmatched: 6. Per germline, CDR1 LGHNA and CDR2 YNFKEQ. The CDR3 is 15 residues long. The CDR3 DNA reads as TGTGCCAGCAGCCCGAGACAGGGACAGAACACTGAAGCTTTCTTT. As protein: CASSPRQGQNTEAFF.

V is TRBV6-4 and J is TRBJ2-2, with 9 bases fitting TRBD1. The CDR3 sequence is 16 residues long. Losses at the gene ends were 10 bases for V and 4 bases for J; bases not matched to a gene: 13. Germline CDR1 reads MRHNA; CDR2 reads SNTAGT. The chain's CDR3 is CANTEFGTGFTGELFF. As DNA, the CDR3 is TGTGCCAACACCGAGTTCGGGACAGGGTTCACCGGGGAGCTGTTTTTT.

The chain joins TRBV5-4 to TRBJ2-5; D assignment may be TRBD1 or TRBD2 (5 bases each). Judging by the DNA end, TRBJ2-7 fits better; the J call may be wrong. The CDR3 is 13 residues long. The germline V gene encodes CDR1 SGHNT and CDR2 YYREEE (reference sequence). For the CDR3, the DNA is TGTGCCAGCAGCTTGGCAGGGAGCTACGAGCAGTACTTC. Protein product: CASSLAGSYEQYF.

The table lists this clone with a count of one. V usage is TRBV18 and J usage is TRBJ2-1; no reliable D call. CDR3 length: 12 amino acids. V lost 6 bases, J lost 10 bases, and 13 bases lay in between. Per the germline V gene, CDR1 is KGHSH and CDR2 is LQKENI. The CDR3: CASSPMSVEQFF. The CDR3 DNA reads TGTGCCAGCTCCCCCATGTCGGTGGAGCAGTTCTTC. Full variable domain (missing parts from reference TRBV18 and TRBJ2-1): NAGVMQNPRHLVRRRGQEARLRCSPMKGHSHVYWYRQLPEEGLKFMVYLQKENIIDESGMPKERFSAEFPKEGPSILRIQQVVRGDSAAYFCASSPMSVEQFFGPGTRLTVL.